This T cell receptor (beta chain) was sequenced in a study of read filtering for tumor transcriptome and immune sequencing. Study information: TCR-mapped reads were about 4.05 to 11 million with IR-seq versus about 75 to 1,400 with RNA-seq. Whole-study results and caveats: Around 84% of IR-seq clonotypes had one read, totaling around 3.3% of reads; RNA-seq: about 70% and 40%.

Molecular barcoded adaptors covering alpha/delta and beta/gamma chains were used on about 0.4 ug RNA. MiXCR was run by TCRdb on the reads, yielding one entry per CDR3 protein. The data contain some 140,000 distinct CDR3 sequences, 13% of them singletons. The sample holds many counts of this clonotype. Its antigen is not known. The V gene's germline CDR1 is SQVTM and CDR2 ANQGSEA. Trimming took 2 bases from V and 6 from J; bases not matched to a gene: 6. The CDR3 loop spans 14 amino acids. The V call is TRBV29-1, the J call TRBJ2-1, with 8 bases identical to TRBD1. The sequenced material came from a population of CD138-negative cells sorted from bone marrow. The receptor was derived from a donor older than 35 with multiple myeloma. In DNA, the CDR3 is TGCAGCGTTGAATCACAGGGGGTTGGCAATGAGCAGTTCTTC. Its translation is CSVESQGVGNEQFF.